This passage covers 30 T cell receptor beta chains from one sample sequenced in a study of control samples from healthy donors and cancer patients. TCRdb keeps only in-frame clones here, not all; method: immunoSEQ multiplex PCR. This sample has tens of thousands of clones; roughly 90% occur once, and the top ten carry over 9%. The specimen was PBMCs. These receptors were collected from a woman between 45 and 60 years old with colorectal cancer.

This chain connects TRBV7-2 to TRBJ1-6, with 7 nucleotides matching TRBD1. Germline loops: CDR1 SGHTA, CDR2 FQGNSA. The CDR3 is made up of 15 amino acids. The V and J ends lost 1 base and 10 bases, in that order; junction bases with no gene match: 7. The CDR3 region has the DNA TGTGCCAGCAGCTTAGGAAGTCAGGGGGAATCACCCCTCCACTTT. It codes for CASSLGSQGESPLHF.

V gene TRBV28 combines with J gene TRBJ2-5; 7 nucleotides align to TRBD1. Germline CDR1 reads MDHEN; CDR2 reads SYDVKM. This CDR3 contains 17 residues. With V trimmed by 5 bases and J by 1 base, 13 bases remained unmatched. CDR3 loop: CASSNRWTGPSQETQYF. CDR3 coding DNA: TGTGCCAGCAGTAATCGATGGACAGGACCGTCCCAAGAGACCCAGTACTTC.

The gene calls are TRBV6-5 and TRBJ2-3; D is possibly TRBD2 (7 bases). Germline V CDR1 and CDR2: MNHEY, SVGAGI. V was trimmed by 11 bases and J by 2 bases, leaving 14 bases between them. The CDR3 loop spans 13 amino acids. The CDR3 nucleotides read TGTGCCTCTGGGAGGGGGTACACAGATACGCAGTATTTT. Protein sequence: CASGRGYTDTQYF.

The chain uses TRBV6-1 and TRBJ1-2, with D uncertain. CDR1 and CDR2 from the germline V gene are MNHNS and SASEGT. With 2 bases removed from V and 6 bases from J, the gap between germline ends came to 7 bases. The CDR3 sequence is 12 residues long. Here the CDR3 reads CASSELGNGYTF. The CDR3 region has the DNA TGTGCCAGCAGTGAATTGGGGAATGGCTACACCTTC.

This clone has only one observation. The chain recombines TRBV5-1 with TRBJ2-6; D not resolved. CDR1 is SGHRS, CDR2 YFSETQ, per germline. CDR3 length equals 16 residues. The V gene lost 3 bases and the J gene lost 0 bases, with 10 bases spanning the gap. The CDR3: CASSSFASSGANVLTF. The DNA for the CDR3 is TGCGCCAGCAGCTCTTTTGCTAGCTCTGGGGCCAACGTCCTGACTTTC. The whole variable domain, filled in from reference TRBV5-1 and TRBJ2-6, reads KAGVTQTPRYLIKTRGQQVTLSCSPISGHRSVSWYQQTPGQGLQFLFEYFSETQRNKGNFPGRFSGRQFSNSRSEMNVSTLELGDSALYLCASSSFASSGANVLTFGAGSRLTVL.

The chain is built from TRBV14 and TRBJ2-2; D remains ambiguous. The V end lost 2 bases, the J end lost 3 bases, and 13 bases lay between the germline ends. CDR1 and CDR2 from the germline V gene are SGHDN and FVKESK. The CDR3 totals 16 residues. This chain's CDR3 is CASSQLTIIDTGELFF. CDR3 DNA: TGTGCCAGCAGCCAATTGACAATAATCGACACCGGGGAGCTGTTTTTT.

CDR3 nucleotide sequence: TGCGCCAGCAGCTTGGGAGCCAGCCAAGAGACCCAGTACTTC. Its protein is CASSLGASQETQYF. This chain uses TRBV5-1 with TRBJ2-5, with unresolved D. This CDR3 region has 14 residues. Germline V gene data show CDR1 as SGHRS and CDR2 as YFSETQ. Trimming removed 0 bases from V and 1 base from J, with 7 bases in between.

The chain uses TRBV10-3 and TRBJ1-2; 11 bases line up with TRBD1. Germline V gives CDR1 ENHRY, CDR2 SYGVKD. V dropped 3 bases and J dropped 4; count of bases not matched to a gene: 7. The CDR3 covers 16 residues. CDR3 sequence: CAISDTRTGGAYGYTF. CDR3 coding DNA: TGTGCCATCAGTGACACCAGGACAGGGGGCGCCTATGGCTACACCTTC.

The rearrangement uses TRBV12-5 and TRBJ1-2; D not resolved. In germline, CDR1 is LGHNT, CDR2 FRNRAP. Trimming removed 0 bases at V and 6 bases at J, with 14 bases between. CDR3 length: 15 amino acids. CDR3 nucleotide sequence: TGTGCTAGTGGTTTGGTACGGGGAACACCAGATGGCTACACCTTC. This gives the protein CASGLVRGTPDGYTF.

V is TRBV6-6 and J is TRBJ1-2, with D possibly being TRBD1 (5 bases). V was clipped by 8 bases and J by 0 bases, with 10 bases between them. Per germline, CDR1 MNHNY and CDR2 SVGAGI (reference sequence). The CDR3 runs 13 residues. The CDR3 nucleotides are TGTGCCAGCGGGACGGGAGCTAACTATGGCTACACCTTC. It yields the protein CASGTGANYGYTF.

The rearrangement links TRBV30 to TRBJ2-7; possible D gene TRBD2, 6 bases. Trimming removed 0 bases from V and 7 bases from J, with 10 bases in between. CDR3 length: 12 amino acids. CDR1 and CDR2 (germline): GTSNPN, SVGIG (reference sequence). In DNA form, the CDR3 reads TGTGCCTGGAGTGTTGGGGGGAGGGAGCAGTACGTC. It encodes CAWSVGGREQYV.

The chain recombines TRBV4-3 with TRBJ2-7, with D perhaps matching TRBD1 (5 bases). CDR3 length: 13 residues. V was shortened by 2 bases and J by 4 bases, with 9 bases between the two germline ends. CDR1 is LGHNA and CDR2 is YSLEER in the germline V gene. The CDR3 here is CASSQRRGYEQYV. CDR3 nucleotide sequence: TGCGCCAGCAGCCAAAGAAGGGGATACGAGCAGTACGTC.

This chain links TRBV15 with TRBJ1-4; TRBD1 aligns across 9 bases. This CDR3 comprises 18 residues. CDR1 is LNHNV and CDR2 is YYDKDF in the germline V gene (reference sequence). V shed 5 bases, J shed 7 bases, and the junction held 17 bases outside the gene matches. CDR3 amino acids: CATSVRPQLGQGREKLFF. CDR3 DNA: TGTGCCACCAGCGTCAGACCTCAATTGGGACAGGGACGTGAAAAACTGTTTTTT.

This chain uses TRBV24-1 with TRBJ2-3; 13 bases line up with TRBD2. The CDR3 length is 16 residues. J gave up 9 bases and V 5 bases, and 10 bases lay outside the gene matches. Germline V gene sequence: CDR1 KGHDR, CDR2 SFDVKD. CDR3 bases: TGTGCCACCAGTGGAACCGTGACTAGCGGGGGGATGACGCAGTATTTT. Translation gives CATSGTVTSGGMTQYF.

In its sample, this clone was seen once. The chain joins TRBV18 to TRBJ2-7; 7 bases fit TRBD2. V was pared by 4 bases and J by 6 bases, with 18 bases of the junction left unmatched. The CDR3 has 17 amino acids. Germline CDR1 reads KGHSH; CDR2 reads LQKENI. CDR3 amino acids: CASSLRQPVPGLLEQYV. CDR3 nucleotides: TGTGCCAGCTCACTCCGACAACCTGTGCCGGGACTACTCGAGCAGTACGTC.

V usage is TRBV28 and J usage is TRBJ2-7; either TRBD1 or TRBD2 may fit D (5 bases each). The CDR3 covers 16 residues. Germline V CDR1 and CDR2: MDHEN, SYDVKM. With 5 bases removed from V and 6 bases from J, the gap between germline ends came to 23 bases. The CDR3 sequence: CASSLTGAGKGREQYV. DNA for the CDR3: TGTGCCAGCAGTCTCACCGGGGCAGGCAAAGGGCGCGAGCAGTACGTC.

This chain uses TRBV18 with TRBJ2-5; D might be TRBD1 (7 bases). The V and J ends lost 3 bases and 2 bases respectively, with 13 bases between them. Germline values: CDR1 KGHSH, CDR2 LQKENI. This CDR3 region has 15 residues. For the CDR3, the DNA is TGTGCCAGCTCACCCGCGGGACAGCCACAAGAGACCCAGTACTTC. It specifies CASSPAGQPQETQYF.

This rearrangement joins TRBV18 to TRBJ1-1; D is unresolved. Germline lookup yields CDR1 KGHSH and CDR2 LQKENI. The V end lost 1 base, the J end lost 4 bases, and 10 bases lay between the germline ends. The CDR3 is made up of 14 amino acids. The CDR3 is CASSPQGMGTEAFF. DNA for the CDR3: TGTGCCAGCTCACCACAGGGTATGGGCACTGAAGCTTTCTTT.

This sequence joins TRBV6-2 or TRBV6-3 and TRBJ1-5, with D possibly matching TRBD1 (5 bases). With 5 bases removed from V and 1 base from J, the gap between germline ends came to 12 bases. The germline V gene has CDR1 MNHEY and CDR2 SVGEGT. This CDR3 is built from 15 residues. The CDR3 is CASSHRTYSNQPQHF. The CDR3 nucleotides read TGTGCCAGCAGTCACAGGACCTACAGCAATCAGCCCCAGCATTTT.

This sequence joins TRBV25-1 and TRBJ2-3, with 9 bases identical to TRBD1. The V gene end was trimmed by 6 bases and the J gene end by 0 bases; junction bases not matched to a gene: 1. This CDR3 contains 14 residues. The germline CDR1 and CDR2 sequences are MGHDK and SYGVNS. The CDR3 coding sequence is TGTGCCAGCAGGACAGGGGGGAGCACAGATACGCAGTATTTT. This sequence encodes CASRTGGSTDTQYF.

The CDR3, as DNA: TGTGCCAGTAGTACAAATACAGGTGGGGATAGGCATTTT. Amino acid sequence: CASSTNTGGDRHF. The chain recombines TRBV19 with TRBJ1-5, with D possibly matching TRBD1 (5 bases). Germline lookup yields CDR1 LNHDA and CDR2 SQIVND (reference sequence). The CDR3 is 13 residues long. Trimming took off 4 bases at V and 15 bases at J, with 19 bases between the two ends.

The chain has TRBV3-1 (or the pseudogene TRBV3-2) and TRBJ2-3; D may correspond to TRBD1 or TRBD2 (5 bases each). The CDR3 is 16 residues long. Germline CDR1 reads LGHDT; CDR2 reads YNNKEL (reference sequence). Trimming cost V 4 bases and J 0 bases, with 14 bases left between them. The CDR3 protein is CASSPGNGLSTDTQYF. Written as DNA, the CDR3 is TGTGCCAGCAGCCCAGGGAACGGACTTAGCACAGATACGCAGTATTTT.

This clone was found a few times. The J gene is TRBJ2-1, the V gene TRBV11-1; 12 nucleotides match TRBD1. Germline values: CDR1 SGHAT, CDR2 FQDESV (reference sequence). The CDR3 runs to 15 residues. V lost 3 bases to trimming and J lost 10 bases; unmatched junction nucleotides: 7. CDR3 nucleotides: TGTGCCAGCAGCTTGGGACAGGGGGCTCTCGTGGAGCAGTTCTTC. It yields the protein CASSLGQGALVEQFF.

The rearrangement joins TRBV28 to TRBJ1-1, with D possibly being TRBD1 (5 bases). CDR1 and CDR2 (germline): MDHEN, SYDVKM. The CDR3 is 14 residues long. Trimming took off 4 bases at V and 7 bases at J, with 16 bases between the two ends. CDR3 sequence: CASSSMEAGREAFF. CDR3 nucleotide sequence: TGTGCCAGCAGTTCCATGGAGGCGGGACGTGAAGCTTTCTTT.

The chain employs TRBV29-1 and TRBJ1-5; no definite D call. CDR3 length equals 12 residues. V was trimmed by 6 bases and J by 3 bases, leaving 9 bases between them. The germline gives CDR1 SQVTM, CDR2 ANQGSEA. The CDR3 loop is CSVRDHNQPQHF. The CDR3 nucleotides read TGCAGCGTCAGAGATCACAATCAGCCCCAGCATTTT.

J is TRBJ2-5 and V is TRBV3-1 (or the pseudogene TRBV3-2); D unresolved. V was shortened by 1 base and J by 5 bases, with 8 bases between the two germline ends. From germline, CDR1 is LGHDT and CDR2 YNNKEL (reference sequence). The CDR3 extends over 13 amino acids. CDR3 coding DNA: TGTGCCAGCAGCCAAGCCGTACTCGAGACCCAGTACTTC. Its protein product is CASSQAVLETQYF.

This clone was detected once. This chain links TRBV10-2 with TRBJ2-7; 9 bases line up with TRBD2. The CDR3 consists of 14 residues. V lost 4 bases to trimming and J lost 5 bases; unmatched junction nucleotides: 6. The germline CDR1 and CDR2 sequences are WSHSY and SAAADI. CDR3 sequence (DNA): TGCGCCAGCAGTGTGAGCGGGGGGCGGGACGAGCAGTACGTC. Its translation is CASSVSGGRDEQYV.

The chain recombines TRBV5-8 with TRBJ1-2; D possibly corresponds to TRBD1 (5 bases). V was pared by 4 bases and J by 4 bases, with 11 bases between. The CDR3 loop spans 13 amino acids. Germline CDR1 is SGHTS and CDR2 is YDEGEE. As DNA, the CDR3 is TGTGCCAGCAGCCCCGGGACCAGCTATGGCTACACCTTC. Translated, it gives CASSPGTSYGYTF.

A few counts support this clone. The chain links TRBV10-1 to TRBJ2-5; D gene uncertain. Trimming took off 2 bases at V and 7 bases at J, with 2 bases between the two ends. The germline V gene encodes CDR1 WNHNN and CDR2 SYGVQD (reference sequence). The CDR3 sequence is 10 residues long. The CDR3 protein is CASSEGTQYF. For the CDR3, the DNA is TGCGCCAGCAGTGAGGGGACCCAGTACTTC.

The chain couples TRBV29-1 to TRBJ2-1; tentatively, D is TRBD2 (6 bases). V lost 6 bases, J lost 7 bases, and 19 bases lay in between. Per germline, CDR1 SQVTM and CDR2 ANQGSEA. CDR3 length: 14 amino acids. The CDR3 nucleotides are TGCAGCGTCAAATCGGGGGTACGGAAGAATGAGCAGTTCTTC. Encoded protein: CSVKSGVRKNEQFF.